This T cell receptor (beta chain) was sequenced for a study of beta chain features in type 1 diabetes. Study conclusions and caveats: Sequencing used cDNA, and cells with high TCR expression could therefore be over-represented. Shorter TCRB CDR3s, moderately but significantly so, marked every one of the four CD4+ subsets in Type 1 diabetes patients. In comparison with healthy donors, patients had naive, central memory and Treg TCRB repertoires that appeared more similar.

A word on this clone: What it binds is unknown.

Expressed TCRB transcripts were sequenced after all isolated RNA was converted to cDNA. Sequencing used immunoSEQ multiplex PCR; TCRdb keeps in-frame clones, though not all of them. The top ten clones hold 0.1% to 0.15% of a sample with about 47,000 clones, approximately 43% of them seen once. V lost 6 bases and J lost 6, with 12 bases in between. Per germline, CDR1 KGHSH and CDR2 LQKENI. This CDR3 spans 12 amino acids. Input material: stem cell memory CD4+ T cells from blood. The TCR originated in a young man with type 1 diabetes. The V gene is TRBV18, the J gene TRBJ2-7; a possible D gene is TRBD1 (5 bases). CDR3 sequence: CASSPGAVEQYF. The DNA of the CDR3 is TGTGCCAGCTCCCCTGGGGCAGTCGAGCAGTACTTC.